This T cell receptor (beta chain) was documented in a study of blood T cell repertoires in COVID-19. CDR1 is SGHAT, CDR2 FQNNGV, per germline. The CDR3 runs 17 residues. V dropped 0 bases and J dropped 0 bases, with 13 bases sitting between them. Assay used: immunoSEQ multiplex PCR; TCRdb lists only in-frame clones, some missing. The table shows about 170,000 clones, with 70% to 90% occurring only once. The chain uses TRBV11-2 and TRBJ2-3; D gene ambiguous. The receptor's source is a man aged 35-49 years who had recovered from COVID-19. Sequencing used peripheral blood. CDR3 bases: TGTGCCAGCAGCTTAGAAAGCGCCCTCCATAGCACAGATACGCAGTATTTT. This translates into CASSLESALHSTDTQYF.